Each of the 32 T cell receptor beta chains below was sequenced from the same sample in a study of blood T cell repertoires in COVID-19. Assay: immunoSEQ multiplex PCR; the TCRdb copy retains only in-frame clones and omits some. The repertoire consists of 200,000 or so clones, with less than 90% occurring once and the leading ten covering 2.1%. The material sequenced was peripheral blood. These receptors all come from a man aged 65 to 85 with active or convalescent COVID-19.

There are a few counts of this clone. This chain joins TRBV5-1 and TRBJ1-2; no definite D call. Deletions cut 0 bases from V and 4 bases from J, with 7 bases between. Germline CDR1 reads SGHRS; CDR2 reads YFSETQ. This CDR3 region has 13 residues. The CDR3 DNA is TGCGCCAGCAGCTTGGACGGGTCCTATGGCTACACCTTC. Its protein product is CASSLDGSYGYTF.

V gene TRBV19 combines with J gene TRBJ2-5, with no clear D. CDR3 length equals 12 residues. In germline, CDR1 is LNHDA, CDR2 SQIVND (reference sequence). The V gene lost 5 bases and the J gene lost 5 bases, with 9 bases spanning the gap. The CDR3 spells CASSPAGETQYF. The CDR3 DNA follows: TGTGCCAGTAGTCCCGCCGGGGAGACCCAGTACTTC.

The chain combines TRBV7-9 with TRBJ1-4; tentative D call: TRBD1 (6 bases). V dropped 6 bases and J dropped 2 bases, with 13 bases sitting between them. From germline, CDR1 is SEHNR and CDR2 FQNEAQ (reference sequence). The CDR3 runs 15 residues. The CDR3 DNA follows: TGTGCCAGCAGTTACAACAGGGCCACTAATGAAAAACTGTTTTTT. Translating gives CASSYNRATNEKLFF.

This sequence joins TRBV7-6 and TRBJ2-7, with a possible D match to TRBD2 (6 bases). The V and J ends lost 1 base and 3 bases respectively, with 13 bases between them. Germline V gene sequence: CDR1 SGHVS, CDR2 FNYEAQ. This CDR3 has 15 residues. The CDR3 DNA is TGTGCCAGCAGCTTAGAACTCGCGGGGAGCTACGAGCAGTACTTC. Translating it yields CASSLELAGSYEQYF. The whole variable domain, filled in from reference TRBV7-6 and TRBJ2-7, reads GAGVSQSPRYKVTKRGQDVALRCDPISGHVSLYWYRQALGQGPEFLTYFNYEAQQDKSGLPNDRFSAERPEGSISTLTIQRTEQRDSAMYRCASSLELAGSYEQYFGPGTRLTVT.

The rearrangement links TRBV28 to TRBJ1-6; D gene unclear. The germline V gene encodes CDR1 MDHEN and CDR2 SYDVKM. Trimming pared 6 bases from V and 2 bases from J, leaving 14 bases between. This CDR3 spans 16 amino acids. The CDR3 protein is CASSPDRGPYNSPLHF. The CDR3 nucleotides read TGTGCCAGCAGCCCAGACCGAGGTCCCTATAATTCACCCCTCCACTTT. Full variable domain (rest looked up from reference TRBV28 and TRBJ1-6): DVKVTQSSRYLVKRTGEKVFLECVQDMDHENMFWYRQDPGLGLRLIYFSYDVKMKEKGDIPEGYSVSREKKERFSLILESASTNQTSMYLCASSPDRGPYNSPLHFGNGTRLTVT.

The V gene is TRBV19, the J gene TRBJ1-5, with D possibly matching TRBD1 (6 bases). The CDR3 loop spans 18 amino acids. Trimming removed 2 bases at V and 5 bases at J, with 22 bases between. CDR1 is LNHDA, CDR2 SQIVND, per germline (reference sequence). The CDR3 is CASSIRGGSVGSHQPQHF. CDR3 sequence (DNA): TGTGCCAGTAGTATAAGGGGGGGTTCTGTGGGTTCGCATCAGCCCCAGCATTTT.

The chain joins TRBV7-2 to TRBJ1-3; 7 bases are shared with TRBD1. Per germline, CDR1 SGHTA and CDR2 FQGNSA. CDR3 length: 19 residues. The V segment lost 4 bases and the J segment 3 bases; nucleotides outside the gene matches: 18. The CDR3 region has the DNA TGTGCCAGCAGCTCTACCTACCGGGACAGCGAAGGACGTGGAAACACCATATATTTT. Amino acid sequence: CASSSTYRDSEGRGNTIYF.

This rearrangement joins TRBV19 to TRBJ2-3; 7 bases are shared with TRBD2. Germline V gene data show CDR1 as LNHDA and CDR2 as SQIVND (reference sequence). This CDR3 has 17 amino acids. V lost 0 bases, J lost 4 bases, and 10 bases stayed unmatched. The CDR3 region is CASSIDGAGAPPDTQYF. The CDR3 nucleotides read TGTGCCAGTAGTATAGATGGGGCGGGAGCCCCCCCAGATACGCAGTATTTT.

V usage is TRBV6-5 and J usage is TRBJ2-7; possibly TRBD1 for D (5 bases). Per the germline V gene, CDR1 is MNHEY and CDR2 is SVGAGI. V was shortened by 0 bases and J by 3 bases, with 12 bases between the two germline ends. This CDR3 has 15 residues. The CDR3 bases are TGTGCCAGCAGTTACTCGGGTCAGGGCCACTACGAGCAGTACTTC. Translating it yields CASSYSGQGHYEQYF.

The sample holds a few counts of this clone. This rearrangement joins TRBV2 to TRBJ2-7; D possibly corresponds to TRBD2 (5 bases). The length of the CDR3 is 12 residues. The V end lost 7 bases, the J end lost 3 bases, and 10 bases lay between the germline ends. From germline, CDR1 is SNHLY and CDR2 FYNNEI. CDR3 protein: CASTGEGYEQYF. CDR3 in DNA: TGTGCCAGCACCGGAGAGGGCTACGAGCAGTACTTC.

As concerns this clone: An end of the junction does not agree with germline; a read error may underlie this. This chain uses TRBV7-7 with TRBJ2-5, with 8 bases identical to TRBD2. Per the germline V gene, CDR1 is SSHAT and CDR2 is FNYEAQ (reference sequence). The CDR3 sequence is 15 residues long. CDR3 sequence (DNA): TGTGCTAGCAGCCCCAGGGTAGCGGGGAGCGGGGCCCAGTACTTC. Translated, it gives CASSPRVAGSGAQYF.

This rearrangement joins TRBV2 to TRBJ2-7, with TRBD1 matching 10 bases. The CDR3 is 15 amino acids. The germline V gene has CDR1 SNHLY and CDR2 FYNNEI. The V and J ends lost 0 bases and 6 bases, in that order; junction bases with no gene match: 5. The CDR3: CASSEAGTGVSEQYF. DNA for the CDR3: TGTGCCAGCAGTGAAGCTGGGACAGGGGTCAGCGAGCAGTACTTC.

The CDR3 here is CASSPQGTQPQHF. DNA for the CDR3: TGTGCCAGCAGTCCACAGGGAACTCAGCCCCAGCATTTT. J is TRBJ1-5 and V is TRBV28; TRBD1 is a possible D gene (6 bases). The CDR3 length is 13 residues. Germline V lookup: CDR1 MDHEN, CDR2 SYDVKM. The ends were cut back, 5 bases at V and 6 bases at J, with 11 bases in the middle.

The rearrangement joins TRBV6-5 to TRBJ2-7, with 7 bases that match TRBD1. Germline-derived CDR1 and CDR2 are MNHEY and SVGAGI. After removal of 3 bases from V and 2 bases from J, the junction contained 10 bases not matched to a gene. The CDR3 sequence is 16 residues long. The CDR3 is CASSYTPGQITYEQYF. In nucleotides, the CDR3 is TGTGCCAGCAGTTATACCCCGGGACAGATTACCTACGAGCAGTACTTC.

This chain joins TRBV6-5 and TRBJ2-7, with 9 bases fitting TRBD1. Trimming removed 6 bases from V and 4 bases from J; junction bases left unmatched: 10. This CDR3 has 15 amino acids. Germline V gives CDR1 MNHEY, CDR2 SVGAGI. The CDR3, as DNA: TGTGCCAGCAGACATACCGGGACAGGGCTTTACGAGCAGTACTTC. Translating it yields CASRHTGTGLYEQYF.

The V gene is TRBV5-5, the J gene TRBJ2-7; 8 bases are shared with TRBD2. V shed 4 bases, J shed 3 bases, and the junction held 12 bases outside the gene matches. Germline V gives CDR1 SGHKS, CDR2 YYEKEE (reference sequence). The CDR3 contains 16 residues. In DNA, the CDR3 is TGTGCCAGCAGCGGCATGTTGGCGGGGGGCCACTACGAGCAGTACTTC. It translates to CASSGMLAGGHYEQYF.

The chain links TRBV6-5 to TRBJ1-2; TRBD1 aligns across 10 bases. This CDR3 contains 14 residues. V lost 6 bases, J lost 7 bases, and 8 bases stayed unmatched. Germline CDR1 and CDR2: MNHEY and SVGAGI. The CDR3: CASSRQGARIGYTF. CDR3 coding DNA: TGTGCCAGCAGCAGACAGGGGGCGCGTATTGGCTACACCTTC.

The chain has TRBV7-9 and TRBJ2-7, with D unclear. The germline V gene encodes CDR1 SEHNR and CDR2 FQNEAQ (reference sequence). Trimming took 3 bases from V and 4 from J, leaving 7 bases between them. The CDR3 length is 12 residues. The CDR3 is CASSFSGYEQYF. For the CDR3, the DNA is TGTGCCAGCAGCTTTTCAGGTTACGAGCAGTACTTC.

The chain links TRBV5-1 to TRBJ2-1, with 7 bases identical to TRBD2. The CDR3 is 17 residues long. After removal of 0 bases from V and 0 bases from J, the junction contained 6 bases not matched to a gene. In germline, CDR1 is SGHRS, CDR2 YFSETQ. CDR3 in amino acids: CASSLGGSGLSYNEQFF. In nucleotides, the CDR3 is TGCGCCAGCAGCTTGGGGGGTAGCGGGCTCTCCTACAATGAGCAGTTCTTC. Full variable domain (rest looked up from reference TRBV5-1 and TRBJ2-1): KAGVTQTPRYLIKTRGQQVTLSCSPISGHRSVSWYQQTPGQGLQFLFEYFSETQRNKGNFPGRFSGRQFSNSRSEMNVSTLELGDSALYLCASSLGGSGLSYNEQFFGPGTRLTVL.

The J gene is TRBJ1-3, the V gene TRBV5-1, with TRBD1 matching over 7 bases. Germline V gene data show CDR1 as SGHRS and CDR2 as YFSETQ. V was pared by 3 bases and J by 0 bases, with 6 bases of the junction left unmatched. CDR3 length: 16 residues. The CDR3 nucleotides read TGCGCCAGCAGCTGGCAGGGGGAAAGCTCTGGAAACACCATATATTTT. Residues: CASSWQGESSGNTIYF.

This clone showed up just once. The chain has TRBV28 and TRBJ1-1, with a tentative D call TRBD1 (6 bases). CDR1 MDHEN and CDR2 SYDVKM come from the germline V gene. The CDR3 runs to 14 residues. V lost 6 bases and J 6 bases, leaving 17 bases between the germline ends. The CDR3 region is CASRTAGGGAEAFF. DNA of the CDR3: TGTGCCAGCAGAACAGCGGGGGGGGGCGCTGAAGCTTTCTTT.

This clone was found once. The rearrangement joins TRBV5-1 to TRBJ2-3, with TRBD1 matching 7 bases. J lost 6 bases, V lost 2 bases, and 6 bases had no gene match. Looked up from germline, CDR1 is SGHRS and CDR2 is YFSETQ. The CDR3 extends over 14 amino acids. CDR3 nucleotide sequence: TGCGCCAGCAGCTTTCAGGGGGATCGGGATACGCAGTATTTT. It encodes CASSFQGDRDTQYF.

This clone occurred once. V and J are TRBV28 and TRBJ2-2, with D possibly being TRBD1 (5 bases). Trimming removed 6 bases from V and 3 bases from J, with 14 bases in between. The CDR3 extends over 15 amino acids. Germline V lookup: CDR1 MDHEN, CDR2 SYDVKM. This CDR3 is CASRLSQGHTGELFF. CDR3 nucleotide sequence: TGTGCCAGCAGGTTGAGTCAGGGTCACACCGGGGAGCTGTTTTTT.

This chain joins TRBV15 and TRBJ2-7, with 11 bases aligning to TRBD2. This CDR3 is built from 16 residues. From germline, CDR1 is LNHNV and CDR2 YYDKDF (reference sequence). Trimming took 1 base from V and 6 from J; bases not matched to a gene: 8. The CDR3 DNA is TGTGCCACCAGCAGAGGGTCCTGGACTAGCGGGTTCGAGCAGTACTTC. Protein: CATSRGSWTSGFEQYF.

The chain joins TRBV4-3 to TRBJ2-7; D possibly corresponds to TRBD1 (5 bases). Germline CDR1 reads LGHNA; CDR2 reads YSLEER. With 5 bases removed from V and 3 bases from J, the gap between germline ends came to 20 bases. This CDR3 comprises 16 residues. The CDR3 spells CASSGCAGRVYYEQYF. In DNA form, the CDR3 reads TGCGCCAGCAGCGGCTGCGCCGGCAGGGTCTACTACGAGCAGTACTTC.

V and J are TRBV7-8 and TRBJ1-3, with TRBD1 identical over 7 bases. Trimming removed 3 bases from V and 3 bases from J; junction bases left unmatched: 5. The CDR3 length is 15 residues. Germline lookup yields CDR1 SGHVS and CDR2 FQNEAQ. The CDR3 DNA reads TGTGCCAGCAGCTTTCGACAGGGCGGTGGAAACACCATATATTTT. It translates to CASSFRQGGGNTIYF.

The chain is built from TRBV6-2 or TRBV6-3 and TRBJ1-6; tentative D call: TRBD1 (5 bases). The CDR3 has 18 residues. Trimming took 0 bases from V and 10 from J, leaving 22 bases between them. CDR1 is MNHEY and CDR2 is SVGEGT in the germline V gene. The CDR3 sequence: CASSYSGNQGKPLSPLHF. CDR3 DNA: TGTGCCAGCAGTTACTCGGGGAACCAGGGAAAGCCTCTCTCACCCCTCCACTTT.

This chain connects TRBV5-4 to TRBJ2-7; 12 bases agree with TRBD1. V shed 4 bases, J shed 4 bases, and the junction held 6 bases outside the gene matches. This CDR3 comprises 15 residues. Germline lookup yields CDR1 SGHNT and CDR2 YYREEE (reference sequence). CDR3 in amino acids: CASSAGTGGTYEQYF. CDR3 bases: TGTGCCAGCAGCGCCGGGACAGGGGGCACTTACGAGCAGTACTTC.

This chain joins TRBV2 and TRBJ2-3; a weak D match, TRBD2 (7 bases). There are 16 residues in the CDR3. Per germline, CDR1 SNHLY and CDR2 FYNNEI. Trimming removed 6 bases from V and 2 bases from J, with 18 bases in between. The CDR3 DNA reads as TGTGCCAGCAGGCGTATGGGGGGGGGCTTCACAGATACGCAGTATTTT. This encodes CASRRMGGGFTDTQYF.

This rearrangement joins TRBV29-1 to TRBJ2-1; D perhaps matches TRBD2 (5 bases). V was shortened by 4 bases and J by 7 bases, with 14 bases between the two germline ends. This CDR3 is built from 13 residues. Germline V gene data show CDR1 as SQVTM and CDR2 as ANQGSEA. The CDR3 region is CSVVQLRGNEQFF. The DNA of the CDR3 is TGCAGCGTTGTACAGCTTCGAGGGAATGAGCAGTTCTTC.

The J gene is TRBJ1-1, the V gene TRBV7-2; unclear D gene. Trimming shortened V by 5 bases and J by 0 bases, and 10 bases separated the two germline ends. This CDR3 has 14 residues. Germline loops: CDR1 SGHTA, CDR2 FQGNSA. Written as DNA, the CDR3 is TGTGCCAGCAGCCCCATTCGGTTGAACACTGAAGCTTTCTTT. As protein: CASSPIRLNTEAFF.

The chain uses TRBV6-6 and TRBJ1-5; 7 bases line up with TRBD1. The V gene's germline CDR1 is MNHNY and CDR2 SVGAGI (reference sequence). Trimming took 4 bases from V and 1 from J; bases not matched to a gene: 7. This CDR3 has 16 amino acids. CDR3 in amino acids: CASSSTRQGSNQPQHF. The CDR3 DNA reads as TGTGCCAGCAGTTCTACTCGACAGGGAAGCAATCAGCCCCAGCATTTT.